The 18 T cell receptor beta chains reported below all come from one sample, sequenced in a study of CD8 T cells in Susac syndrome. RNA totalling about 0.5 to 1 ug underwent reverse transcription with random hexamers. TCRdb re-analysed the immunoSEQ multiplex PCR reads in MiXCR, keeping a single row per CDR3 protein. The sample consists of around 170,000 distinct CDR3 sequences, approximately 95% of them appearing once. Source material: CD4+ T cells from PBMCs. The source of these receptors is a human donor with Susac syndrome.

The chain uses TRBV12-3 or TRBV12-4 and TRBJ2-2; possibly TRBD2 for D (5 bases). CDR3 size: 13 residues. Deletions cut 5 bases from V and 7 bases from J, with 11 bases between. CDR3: CASSPYRGGELFF. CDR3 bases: TGTGCCAGCAGTCCGTACCGGGGCGGGGAGCTGTTTTTT.

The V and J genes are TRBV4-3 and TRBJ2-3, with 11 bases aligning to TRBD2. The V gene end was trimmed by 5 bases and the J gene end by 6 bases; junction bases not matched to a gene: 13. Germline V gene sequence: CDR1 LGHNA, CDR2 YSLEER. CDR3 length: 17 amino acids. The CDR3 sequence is CASSKAAVAGGPDTQYF. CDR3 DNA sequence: TGCGCCAGCAGCAAAGCCGCCGTAGCGGGGGGGCCCGATACGCAGTATTTT.

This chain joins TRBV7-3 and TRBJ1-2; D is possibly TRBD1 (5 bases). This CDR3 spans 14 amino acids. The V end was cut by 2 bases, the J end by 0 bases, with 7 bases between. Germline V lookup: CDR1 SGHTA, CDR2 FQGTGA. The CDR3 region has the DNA TGTGCCAGCAGCTTAGACAGCACTAACTATGGCTACACCTTC. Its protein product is CASSLDSTNYGYTF.

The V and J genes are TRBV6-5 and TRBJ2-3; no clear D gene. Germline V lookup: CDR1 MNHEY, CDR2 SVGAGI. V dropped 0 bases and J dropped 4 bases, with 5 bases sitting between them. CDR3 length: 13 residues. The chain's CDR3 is CASSYSKSDTQYF. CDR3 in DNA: TGTGCCAGCAGTTACTCGAAATCAGATACGCAGTATTTT.

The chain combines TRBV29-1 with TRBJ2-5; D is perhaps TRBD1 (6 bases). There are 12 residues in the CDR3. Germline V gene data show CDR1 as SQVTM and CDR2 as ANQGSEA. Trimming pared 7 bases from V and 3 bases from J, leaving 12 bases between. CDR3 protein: CSADPGEETQYF. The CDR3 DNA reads TGCAGCGCTGATCCAGGGGAAGAGACCCAGTACTTC.

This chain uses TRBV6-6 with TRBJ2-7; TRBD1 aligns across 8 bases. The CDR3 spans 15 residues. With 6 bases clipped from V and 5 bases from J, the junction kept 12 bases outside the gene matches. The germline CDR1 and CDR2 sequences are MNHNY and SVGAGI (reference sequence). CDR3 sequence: CASSPGQGVLNEQYF. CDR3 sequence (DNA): TGTGCCAGCAGCCCAGGACAGGGCGTTCTCAACGAGCAGTACTTC.

The CDR3 DNA reads as TGCGCCAGCAGTCAGAAAGGGGAGACCCAGTACTTC. Protein: CASSQKGETQYF. The chain recombines TRBV5-1 with TRBJ2-5, with unresolved D. Trimming cost V 5 bases and J 5 bases, with 10 bases left between them. CDR1 and CDR2 (germline): SGHRS, YFSETQ. The CDR3 totals 12 residues.

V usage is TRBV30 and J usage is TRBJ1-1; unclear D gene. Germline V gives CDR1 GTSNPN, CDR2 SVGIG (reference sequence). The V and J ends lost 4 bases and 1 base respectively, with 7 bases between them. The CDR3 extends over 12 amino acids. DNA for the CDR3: TGTGCCTGGATCTTCTGGAACACTGAAGCTTTCTTT. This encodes CAWIFWNTEAFF. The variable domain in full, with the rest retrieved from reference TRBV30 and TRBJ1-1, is SQTIHQWPATLVQPVGSPLSLECTVEGTSNPNLYWYRQAAGRGLQLLFYSVGIGQISSEVPQNLSASRPQDRQFILSSKKLLLSDSGFYLCAWIFWNTEAFFGQGTRLTVV.

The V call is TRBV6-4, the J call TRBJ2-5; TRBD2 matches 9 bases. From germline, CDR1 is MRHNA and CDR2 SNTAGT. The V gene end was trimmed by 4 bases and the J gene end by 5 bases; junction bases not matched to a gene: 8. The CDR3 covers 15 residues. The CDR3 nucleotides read TGTGCCAGCAGTGTTAGCGGGGGCTTCTTGGAGACCCAGTACTTC. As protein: CASSVSGGFLETQYF.

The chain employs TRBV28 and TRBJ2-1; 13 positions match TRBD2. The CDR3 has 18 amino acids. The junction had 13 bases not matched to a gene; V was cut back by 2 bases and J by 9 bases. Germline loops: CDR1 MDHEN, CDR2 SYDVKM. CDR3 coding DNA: TGTGCCAGCAGTTTAGGGGGCCCGGGACTAGCGGGGCGAAGTGAGCAGTTCTTC. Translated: CASSLGGPGLAGRSEQFF.

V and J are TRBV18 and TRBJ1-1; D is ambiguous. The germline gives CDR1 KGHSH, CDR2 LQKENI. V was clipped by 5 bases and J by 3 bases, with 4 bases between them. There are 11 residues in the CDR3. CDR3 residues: CASSEHTEAFF. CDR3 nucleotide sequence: TGTGCCAGCTCAGAGCACACTGAAGCTTTCTTT.

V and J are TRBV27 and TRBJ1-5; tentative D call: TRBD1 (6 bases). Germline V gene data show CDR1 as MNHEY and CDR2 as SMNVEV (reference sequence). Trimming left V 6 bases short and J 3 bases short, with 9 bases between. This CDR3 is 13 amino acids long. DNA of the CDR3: TGTGCCAGCAGACAGGGTACCAATCAGCCCCAGCATTTT. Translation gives CASRQGTNQPQHF.

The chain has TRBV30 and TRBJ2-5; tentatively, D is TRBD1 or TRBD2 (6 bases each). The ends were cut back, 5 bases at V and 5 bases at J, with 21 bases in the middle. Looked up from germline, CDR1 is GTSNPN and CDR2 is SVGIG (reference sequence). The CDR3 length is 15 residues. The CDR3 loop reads CAWGGGTIKAETQYF. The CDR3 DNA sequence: TGTGCCTGGGGGGGCGGGACAATAAAGGCCGAGACCCAGTACTTC.

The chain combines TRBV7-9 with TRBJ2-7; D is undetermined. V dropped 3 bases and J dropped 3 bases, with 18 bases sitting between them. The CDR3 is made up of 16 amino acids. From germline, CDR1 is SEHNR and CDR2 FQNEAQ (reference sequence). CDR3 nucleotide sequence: TGTGCCAGCAGCTTGGACCCCAATTCGCTCCGCTACGAGCAGTACTTC. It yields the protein CASSLDPNSLRYEQYF.

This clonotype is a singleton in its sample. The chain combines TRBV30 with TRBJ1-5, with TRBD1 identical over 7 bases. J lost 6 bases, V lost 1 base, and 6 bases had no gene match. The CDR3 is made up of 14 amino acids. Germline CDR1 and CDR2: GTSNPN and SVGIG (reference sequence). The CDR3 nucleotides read TGTGCCTGGAGTGCAGGGGGACTTGGTCAGCCCCAGCATTTT. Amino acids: CAWSAGGLGQPQHF. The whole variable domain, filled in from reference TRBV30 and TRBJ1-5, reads SQTIHQWPATLVQPVGSPLSLECTVEGTSNPNLYWYRQAAGRGLQLLFYSVGIGQISSEVPQNLSASRPQDRQFILSSKKLLLSDSGFYLCAWSAGGLGQPQHFGDGTRLSIL.

CDR3 DNA sequence: TGCAGTGCTAAGCCCCGGGACAGGGGGAATCAGCCCCAGCATTTT. Protein sequence: CSAKPRDRGNQPQHF. This chain connects TRBV20-1 to TRBJ1-5, with 11 bases identical to TRBD1. J gave up 4 bases and V 4 bases, and 6 bases lay outside the gene matches. Germline loops: CDR1 DFQATT, CDR2 SNEGSKA (reference sequence). The CDR3 contains 15 residues.

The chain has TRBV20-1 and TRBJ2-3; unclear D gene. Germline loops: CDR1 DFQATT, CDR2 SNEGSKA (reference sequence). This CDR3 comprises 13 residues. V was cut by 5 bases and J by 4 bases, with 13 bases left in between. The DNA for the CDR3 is TGCAGTGCTTCCATAACAGCAGCAGATACGCAGTATTTT. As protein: CSASITAADTQYF.

CDR3 coding DNA: TGTGCCAGCAGCTTAATCACTAGCCTAGAGGTTCAGTATTTT. Its translation: CASSLITSLEVQYF. J is TRBJ2-3 and V is TRBV11-2; the D gene is possibly TRBD2 (6 bases). The V end lost 2 bases, the J end lost 12 bases, and 18 bases lay between the germline ends. The CDR3 spans 14 residues. The germline CDR1 and CDR2 sequences are SGHAT and FQNNGV.